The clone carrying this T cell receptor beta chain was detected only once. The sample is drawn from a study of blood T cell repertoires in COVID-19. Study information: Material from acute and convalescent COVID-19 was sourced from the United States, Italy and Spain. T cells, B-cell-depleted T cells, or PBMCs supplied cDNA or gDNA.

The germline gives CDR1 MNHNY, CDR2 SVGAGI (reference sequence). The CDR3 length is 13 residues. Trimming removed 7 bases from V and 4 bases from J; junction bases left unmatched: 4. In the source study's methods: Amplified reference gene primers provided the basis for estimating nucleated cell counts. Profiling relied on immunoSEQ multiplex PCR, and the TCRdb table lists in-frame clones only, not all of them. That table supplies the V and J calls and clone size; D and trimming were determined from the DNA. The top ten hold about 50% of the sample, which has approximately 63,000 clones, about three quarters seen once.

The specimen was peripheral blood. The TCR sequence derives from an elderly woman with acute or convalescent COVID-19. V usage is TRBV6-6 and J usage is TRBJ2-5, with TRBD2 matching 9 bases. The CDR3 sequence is CASKAGGGETQYF. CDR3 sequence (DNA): TGTGCCAGCAAAGCGGGAGGAGGAGAGACCCAGTACTTC.